A single sample is the source of the 13 T cell receptor beta chains below, sequenced in a study of blood T cell repertoires in COVID-19. The protocol was immunoSEQ multiplex PCR, while the TCRdb copy is restricted to in-frame clones and leaves out a portion. The table has roughly 160,000 clones, about 91% seen once; the top ten hold around 3.9%. Sequenced sample: peripheral blood. All receptors come from a woman between 55 and 75 years old who had recovered from COVID-19.

The CDR3 DNA follows: TGTGCCAGCAGCTTAGATTCGGGGTTTACCTACGAGCAGTACTTC. Translated, it gives CASSLDSGFTYEQYF. This sequence joins TRBV7-6 and TRBJ2-7; weak D call: TRBD2 (5 bases). Germline V gene lookup returns CDR1 SGHVS and CDR2 FNYEAQ. The CDR3 is 15 amino acids. V dropped 1 base and J dropped 2 bases, with 12 bases sitting between them.

This chain joins TRBV5-8 and TRBJ2-7, with 7 bases aligning to TRBD1. Trimming took 6 bases from V and 6 from J; bases not matched to a gene: 9. Per germline, CDR1 SGHTS and CDR2 YDEGEE. The CDR3 is made up of 13 amino acids. CDR3 nucleotide sequence: TGTGCCAGCACCTCAAACAGGGGCGGCGAGCAGTACTTC. Its translation is CASTSNRGGEQYF.

V usage is TRBV11-2 and J usage is TRBJ1-6, with D unresolved. The V end lost 7 bases, the J end lost 14 bases, and 15 bases lay between the germline ends. Germline CDR1 SGHAT, CDR2 FQNNGV. This CDR3 region has 12 residues. The CDR3 here is CASTGKKFTLHF. The CDR3 nucleotides read TGTGCCAGCACCGGGAAAAAATTCACCCTCCACTTT.

This chain joins TRBV12-3 or TRBV12-4 and TRBJ2-3, with D perhaps matching TRBD2 (6 bases). The germline V and J ends were trimmed by 9 bases and 4 bases, with 14 bases remaining between them. This CDR3 has 13 residues. The CDR3 region has the DNA TGTGCCAGTCGGGACTTGTATTCAGATACGCAGTATTTT. It is translated as CASRDLYSDTQYF.

This chain joins TRBV5-1 and TRBJ1-6, with 7 bases that match TRBD1. Germline V gene lookup returns CDR1 SGHRS and CDR2 YFSETQ. V trimming: 4 bases; J trimming: 8 bases; junction bases outside the gene matches: 6. The CDR3 runs 14 residues. CDR3 region: CASSAGQVDSPLHF. The DNA for the CDR3 is TGCGCCAGCAGCGCAGGACAGGTCGATTCACCCCTCCACTTT.

This clone turned up a few times. This chain uses TRBV5-1 with TRBJ1-3; D perhaps matches TRBD1 (6 bases). V was pared by 4 bases and J by 0 bases, with 14 bases between. The CDR3 runs 16 residues. CDR1 and CDR2 from the germline V gene are SGHRS and YFSETQ. CDR3 sequence (DNA): TGCGCCAGCAGCGTCCAGGGGTTTAGCTCTGGAAACACCATATATTTT. It yields the protein CASSVQGFSSGNTIYF.

The chain joins TRBV15 to TRBJ2-2, with D possibly TRBD1 on 6 matching bases. CDR1 is LNHNV and CDR2 is YYDKDF in the germline V gene (reference sequence). The CDR3 has 15 amino acids. The V end was cut by 3 bases, the J end by 2 bases, with 10 bases between. The CDR3 nucleotides read TGTGCCACCAGCAGGGAGGACAGAAACACCGGGGAGCTGTTTTTT. Its protein is CATSREDRNTGELFF.

The genes are TRBV21-1 and TRBJ1-5; the DNA was not compared with TRBD1, the D call given in the table. TRBV21-1 is tagged as a pseudogene. The CDR3 is 15 residues long. The CDR3 here is CASSYRDSVDQPQHF. As DNA, the CDR3 is TGTGCCAGCAGCTACCGGGACAGTGTCGATCAGCCCCAGCATTTT.

The V and J genes are TRBV11-2 and TRBJ2-5; D ambiguous. Germline V gene data show CDR1 as SGHAT and CDR2 as FQNNGV. Deletions cut 5 bases from V and 11 bases from J, with 15 bases between. The CDR3 totals 12 residues. The DNA for the CDR3 is TGTGCCAGCAGCCCCTGGGTGGGCGTTCAGTACTTC. Its translation: CASSPWVGVQYF.

This CDR3 reads CASSILQGVNEQFF. The CDR3 DNA follows: TGTGCCAGTAGTATTCTACAGGGCGTCAATGAGCAGTTCTTC. The chain joins TRBV19 to TRBJ2-1; tentative D call: TRBD1 (6 bases). CDR1 LNHDA and CDR2 SQIVND come from the germline V gene (reference sequence). Deletions cut 3 bases from V and 6 bases from J, with 12 bases between. This CDR3 comprises 14 residues.

The chain employs TRBV3-1 (or the pseudogene TRBV3-2) and TRBJ2-7, with 8 nucleotides matching TRBD2. Germline CDR1 reads LGHDT; CDR2 reads YNNKEL (reference sequence). The CDR3 extends over 14 amino acids. The trim removed 4 bases at V and 3 bases at J, leaving 5 bases unmatched. The CDR3 is CASSLSGDYYEQYF. DNA of the CDR3: TGTGCCAGCAGCCTTAGCGGGGACTACTACGAGCAGTACTTC.

This clone was recorded a few times. For the CDR3, the DNA is TGCGCCAGCAGCCAAGAGTATCCAGGGGGCACCGGGGAGCTGTTTTTT. Its translation is CASSQEYPGGTGELFF. The chain couples TRBV4-3 to TRBJ2-2, with 7 nucleotides matching TRBD1. The V gene end was trimmed by 0 bases and the J gene end by 4 bases; junction bases not matched to a gene: 5. The CDR3 loop spans 16 amino acids. Germline values: CDR1 LGHNA, CDR2 YSLEER.

The chain links TRBV5-8 to TRBJ2-3; 10 positions match TRBD2. CDR3 length: 16 amino acids. Germline V CDR1 and CDR2: SGHTS, YDEGEE. The V and J ends lost 4 bases and 2 bases, in that order; junction bases with no gene match: 7. CDR3 in DNA: TGTGCCAGCAGCCCATCTAGCGGGGGATACACAGATACGCAGTATTTT. This encodes CASSPSSGGYTDTQYF.